A single sample is the source of the 15 T cell receptor beta chains below, sequenced in a study of blood T cell repertoires in COVID-19 (dated by TCRdb to the early 2020s). Libraries were built with the immunoSEQ multiplex PCR assay. This is the immuneACCESS table as TCRdb keeps it, with only in-frame sequences that have V and J called. A part of the clones is gone; compared with another copy, unresolved V genes explain less than half, and the rest is unexplained. The sample table shows 200,000 to 250,000 clones, and 70% to 90% are seen once. The ten largest clones add up to 10% to 11% of the sample. Sequenced input: PBMCs or T cells enriched from blood (not recorded which). These receptors all stem from a man aged 25-45 years who had recovered from COVID-19.

The gene calls are TRBV10-3 and TRBJ1-1; D remains ambiguous. The CDR3 has 13 residues. Germline CDR1 ENHRY, CDR2 SYGVKD. Trimming took off 6 bases at V and 5 bases at J, with 13 bases between the two ends. CDR3 nucleotide sequence: TGTGCCATCAGCACCGGGGTACAAACTGAAGCTTTCTTT. It yields the protein CAISTGVQTEAFF.

V gene TRBV16 combines with J gene TRBJ2-1, with TRBD2 as a possible D gene (5 bases). There are 13 residues in the CDR3. In germline, CDR1 is KGHSY, CDR2 FQNENV. V lost 3 bases to trimming and J lost 8 bases, with 11 bases between them. Here the CDR3 DNA reads TGTGCCAGCAGCCAGGAGGTTCGGGATGAGCAGTTCTTC. Translated: CASSQEVRDEQFF. Complete variable domain (other parts from reference TRBV16 and TRBJ2-1): GEEVAQTPKHLVRGEGQKAKLYCAPIKGHSYVFWYQQVLKNEFKFLISFQNENVFDETGMPKERFSAKCLPNSPCSLEIQATKLEDSAVYFCASSQEVRDEQFFGPGTRLTVL.

This sequence joins TRBV4-2 and TRBJ2-5, with 8 bases aligning to TRBD2. Trimming at V came to 0 bases and at J to 4 bases, leaving 10 bases not matched to a gene. The CDR3 has 17 amino acids. Per germline, CDR1 LGHNA and CDR2 YNFKEQ. CDR3 sequence reads: CASSQEFRGGRRETQYF. CDR3 DNA: TGTGCCAGCAGCCAAGAATTCCGGGGGGGTAGAAGAGAGACCCAGTACTTC.

A note on this clone: The sample holds other DNA sequences that translate to the same CDR3. This chain connects TRBV28 to TRBJ1-2; 10 nucleotides line up with TRBD1. The CDR3 consists of 14 residues. The germline V gene encodes CDR1 MDHEN and CDR2 SYDVKM. The J segment lost 3 bases and the V segment lost 6 bases, leaving 4 bases of the junction unmatched. CDR3: CASRETGGDYGYTF. The CDR3 DNA follows: TGTGCCAGCAGAGAGACAGGGGGCGACTATGGCTACACCTTC.

The genes are TRBV7-9 and TRBJ2-7, with TRBD1 matching over 10 bases. The CDR3 is 16 residues long. J gave up 0 bases and V 5 bases, and 7 bases lay outside the gene matches. The germline V gene encodes CDR1 SEHNR and CDR2 FQNEAQ (reference sequence). The CDR3 sequence: CASSAQGQGDSYEQYF. The CDR3 DNA is TGTGCCAGCAGCGCTCAAGGACAGGGGGACTCCTACGAGCAGTACTTC.

This chain joins TRBV12-3 or TRBV12-4 and TRBJ1-5; no clear D gene. The CDR3 contains 13 residues. V was cut by 5 bases and J by 5 bases, with 10 bases left in between. The CDR3 sequence is CASSGDFHQPQHF. The CDR3, as DNA: TGTGCCAGCAGTGGAGACTTTCATCAGCCCCAGCATTTT.

The rearrangement links TRBV3-1 (or the pseudogene TRBV3-2) to TRBJ1-6; no definite D call. In germline, CDR1 is LGHDT, CDR2 YNNKEL (reference sequence). V dropped 1 base and J dropped 8 bases, with 18 bases sitting between them. The CDR3 runs 17 residues. CDR3 protein: CASSQAYRGVNDSPLHF. DNA of the CDR3: TGTGCCAGCAGCCAAGCCTATCGGGGAGTGAATGATTCACCCCTCCACTTT.

This CDR3 is CASLPPGHPNTEAFF. CDR3 nucleotides: TGTGCCAGCCTTCCCCCAGGACACCCGAACACTGAAGCTTTCTTT. The chain joins TRBV27 to TRBJ1-1; TRBD1 is a possible D gene (5 bases). V dropped 8 bases and J dropped 1 base, with 17 bases sitting between them. CDR1 is MNHEY, CDR2 SMNVEV, per germline (reference sequence). The CDR3 extends over 15 amino acids.

The chain joins TRBV13 to TRBJ2-5, with 7 bases aligning to TRBD2. The length of the CDR3 is 16 residues. After removal of 4 bases from V and 0 bases from J, the junction contained 8 bases not matched to a gene. Germline CDR1 PRHDT, CDR2 FYEKMQ (reference sequence). CDR3 loop: CASSSRDYEYQETQYF. The CDR3 coding sequence is TGTGCCAGCAGCTCCCGGGACTACGAGTACCAAGAGACCCAGTACTTC.

The genes are TRBV4-1 and TRBJ1-3, with 7 bases matching TRBD1. CDR3 size: 15 residues. Germline CDR1 MGHRA, CDR2 YSYEKL. Unmatched junction bases numbered 5, after V lost 3 bases and J lost 3 bases. Here the CDR3 DNA reads TGCGCCAGCAGCCAGGACGACAGGGTTGGAAACACCATATATTTT. Protein: CASSQDDRVGNTIYF.

The V gene is TRBV9, the J gene TRBJ2-7; TRBD1 agrees at 9 bases. Germline V gene lookup returns CDR1 SGDLS and CDR2 YYNGEE. This CDR3 is built from 14 residues. After removal of 3 bases from V and 2 bases from J, the junction contained 3 bases not matched to a gene. In DNA, the CDR3 is TGTGCCAGCAGCGCCCGACAGGGGGCCTACGAGCAGTACTTC. Encoded protein: CASSARQGAYEQYF.

This clone was counted once. Here the CDR3 reads CASSSRLHQETQYF. In nucleotides, the CDR3 is TGTGCCAGCAGCTCCAGACTACACCAAGAGACCCAGTACTTC. This chain links TRBV7-8 with TRBJ2-5, with D perhaps matching TRBD2 (5 bases). Germline loops: CDR1 SGHVS, CDR2 FQNEAQ. V was cut by 4 bases and J by 0 bases, with 9 bases left in between. This CDR3 has 14 residues.

V gene TRBV27 combines with J gene TRBJ2-1; 7 bases agree with TRBD2. The CDR3 contains 13 residues. V trimming: 4 bases; J trimming: 8 bases; junction bases outside the gene matches: 5. The V gene's germline CDR1 is MNHEY and CDR2 SMNVEV (reference sequence). This CDR3 is CASSSGGIDEQFF. In DNA, the CDR3 is TGTGCCAGCAGTTCGGGGGGTATCGATGAGCAGTTCTTC.

This chain uses TRBV5-1 with TRBJ2-2, with D possibly being TRBD1 (6 bases). From germline, CDR1 is SGHRS and CDR2 YFSETQ. The V gene lost 2 bases and the J gene lost 1 base, with 12 bases spanning the gap. The CDR3 is 16 amino acids. The CDR3 protein is CASSFQGQGNTGELFF. CDR3 sequence (DNA): TGCGCCAGCAGCTTTCAGGGGCAGGGGAACACCGGGGAGCTGTTTTTT.

This sequence joins TRBV2 and TRBJ2-7; TRBD1 agrees at 7 bases. CDR1 and CDR2 from the germline V gene are SNHLY and FYNNEI. With V trimmed by 7 bases and J by 1 base, 19 bases remained unmatched. The CDR3 is 18 residues long. CDR3 DNA: TGTGCCAGCACCCAGCCACCGACAGGGAAGTCCCTATCCTACGAGCAGTACTTC. Translating it yields CASTQPPTGKSLSYEQYF. Using reference TRBV2 and TRBJ2-7 for the parts outside the CDR3, the full variable domain is EPEVTQTPSHQVTQMGQEVILRCVPISNHLYFYWYRQILGQKVEFLVSFYNNEISEKSEIFDDQFSVERPDGSNFTLKIRSTKLEDSAMYFCASTQPPTGKSLSYEQYFGPGTRLTVT.